This T cell receptor (beta chain) is from a study of blood T cell repertoires in COVID-19. The germline V gene has CDR1 MNHNS and CDR2 SASEGT. The CDR3 has 16 amino acids. V gave up 0 bases and J gave up 4 bases, with 15 bases separating them. Clones were sequenced by immunoSEQ multiplex PCR, and TCRdb holds only the in-frame ones, with some missing. The table records 150,000 to 180,000 clones, 75% to 80% of them present only once. This chain connects TRBV6-1 to TRBJ2-5, with a possible D match to TRBD2 (5 bases). The TCR originated in a man older than 75 with acute or convalescent COVID-19. The sequenced material came from peripheral blood. In DNA form, the CDR3 reads TGTGCCAGCAGTGAAGCGAAAAAAGGCGGGTCAGAGACCCAGTACTTC. Encoded protein: CASSEAKKGGSETQYF.